These 11 T cell receptor beta chains share one sample of origin, sequenced in a study of vaccination effects on CD4 cells after COVID-19. These TCRs' antigens remain unknown. Sequencing used immunoSEQ multiplex PCR; TCRdb keeps in-frame clones, though not all of them. This sample has roughly 50,000 clones, with around 85% found just once. Prior to sequencing, the ViraFEST assay stimulated PBMC with viral peptide pools, which expanded the antigen-specific CD4+ T cells. The authors isolated CD4+ T cells after nine to eleven days of culture. The sample in question was CD4+ T cells from PBMCs cultured with HCoV-229E spike peptides, obtained before COVID-19 vaccination. The receptors come from a human donor who received a COVID-19 vaccine.

The gene calls are TRBV11-3 and TRBJ2-3; TRBD2 is a possible D gene (5 bases). With 3 bases removed from V and 1 base from J, the gap between germline ends came to 8 bases. Germline loops: CDR1 SGHNT, CDR2 YENEEA. The CDR3 runs to 14 residues. This CDR3 is CASSFGRGTDTQYF. The CDR3 nucleotides are TGTGCCAGCAGCTTCGGGCGGGGCACAGATACGCAGTATTTT.

This clone was counted between two and nine times. The rearrangement joins TRBV7-2 to TRBJ2-3; TRBD2 matches 9 bases. The CDR3 loop spans 17 amino acids. Losses at the gene ends were 1 base for V and 2 bases for J; bases not matched to a gene: 7. Germline-derived CDR1 and CDR2 are SGHTA and FQGNSA. The CDR3 DNA sequence: TGTGCCAGCAGCTTAGTCTCAGCGGGGGGCCCCACAGATACGCAGTATTTT. This codes for CASSLVSAGGPTDTQYF.

This clone has only a few counts. The CDR3 DNA reads as TGCGCCAGCAGCTTGGAACTGTCGAGCTCCTATAATTCACCCCTCCACTTT. The encoded protein is CASSLELSSSYNSPLHF. This chain joins TRBV5-1 and TRBJ1-6; D not resolved. CDR1 SGHRS and CDR2 YFSETQ come from the germline V gene. V lost 0 bases and J lost 0, with 10 bases in between. This CDR3 comprises 17 residues.

This clone was seen a few times. J is TRBJ1-2 and V is TRBV10-3; D perhaps matches TRBD1 (5 bases). This CDR3 has 14 residues. Germline CDR1 reads ENHRY; CDR2 reads SYGVKD. Trimming shortened V by 7 bases and J by 1 base, and 13 bases separated the two germline ends. CDR3 residues: CAIKSGADNYGYTF. The DNA for the CDR3 is TGTGCCATCAAGTCTGGGGCAGATAACTATGGCTACACCTTC.

This sequence joins TRBV6-6 and TRBJ1-3; no clear D gene. The V end lost 5 bases, the J end lost 0 bases, and 8 bases lay between the germline ends. Germline V gene sequence: CDR1 MNHNY, CDR2 SVGAGI (reference sequence). The CDR3 is made up of 14 amino acids. Here the CDR3 DNA reads TGTGCCAGCAGTCCCGGGAGCTCTGGAAACACCATATATTTT. Its protein product is CASSPGSSGNTIYF.

The V and J genes are TRBV5-5 and TRBJ2-2; perhaps D is TRBD1 or TRBD2 (6 bases each). Per the germline V gene, CDR1 is SGHKS and CDR2 is YYEKEE (reference sequence). The CDR3 length is 16 residues. The V end lost 0 bases, the J end lost 0 bases, and 9 bases lay between the germline ends. The CDR3 here is CASSLGGGPNTGELFF. As DNA, the CDR3 is TGTGCCAGCAGCTTGGGAGGGGGGCCGAACACCGGGGAGCTGTTTTTT.

This clone has only a few counts. The gene calls are TRBV10-2 and TRBJ2-2; maybe TRBD1 (5 bases). The V gene lost 6 bases and the J gene lost 0 bases, with 5 bases spanning the gap. CDR1 and CDR2 (germline): WSHSY, SAAADI. CDR3 length: 13 residues. The CDR3, as DNA: TGCGCCAGCAGGACAGCGAACACCGGGGAGCTGTTTTTT. It specifies CASRTANTGELFF.

V and J are TRBV28 and TRBJ2-7; 7 bases align to TRBD1. Per the germline V gene, CDR1 is MDHEN and CDR2 is SYDVKM. The CDR3 is 15 residues long. With V trimmed by 4 bases and J by 8 bases, 14 bases remained unmatched. Here the CDR3 reads CASSYRTGSTMKQYV. CDR3 DNA sequence: TGTGCCAGCAGTTACCGGACAGGTTCCACTATGAAGCAGTACGTC.

This chain uses TRBV3-1 (or the pseudogene TRBV3-2) with TRBJ2-2; D is ambiguous. This CDR3 comprises 12 residues. The germline V gene encodes CDR1 LGHDT and CDR2 YNNKEL (reference sequence). Trimming pared 5 bases from V and 3 bases from J, leaving 4 bases between. The chain's CDR3 is CASSVHTGELFF. As DNA, the CDR3 is TGTGCCAGCAGCGTTCACACCGGGGAGCTGTTTTTT.

The chain is built from TRBV18 and TRBJ2-7; the D call may be TRBD1 or TRBD2 (6 bases each). Trimming removed 2 bases at V and 5 bases at J, with 13 bases between. In germline, CDR1 is KGHSH, CDR2 LQKENI. The CDR3 loop spans 14 amino acids. The DNA of the CDR3 is TGTGCCAGCTCACCAGTGCCCGGGGGCCACGAGCAGTACGTC. Translating it yields CASSPVPGGHEQYV.

The chain employs TRBV11-2 and TRBJ2-1; D not resolved. V lost 1 base and J lost 4, with 5 bases in between. Per germline, CDR1 SGHAT and CDR2 FQNNGV. The CDR3 is made up of 13 amino acids. CDR3 in amino acids: CASSLGQYNEQFF. The CDR3 DNA reads as TGTGCCAGCAGCTTAGGCCAATACAATGAGCAGTTCTTC. Together with reference TRBV11-2 and TRBJ2-1, the CDR3 gives the full variable domain: EAGVAQSPRYKIIEKRQSVAFWCNPISGHATLYWYQQILGQGPKLLIQFQNNGVVDDSQLPKDRFSAERLKGVDSTLKIQPAKLEDSAVYLCASSLGQYNEQFFGPGTRLTVL.